This TCR beta chain was identified in a study of a mutant IDH1 vaccine in newly diagnosed glioma (dated by TCRdb to the early 2020s). For context, the study as a whole: Patients were given eight vaccinations, in weeks 1, 3, 5, 7, 11, 15, 19 and 23, which matched visits V03 through V10. Vaccination started 4-6 weeks after radiotherapy alone, or was given together with temozolomide cycles in the groups whose treatment included chemotherapy. Of the roughly 33 treated patients, 62.5% were male and around 38% were female, and a mean age of approximately 40 years was recorded. Prior to enrollment, patients had been given standard therapy consisting of radiotherapy alone, temozolomide alone, or radiochemotherapy with temozolomide, with the combination given to most patients. Peripheral blood was drawn at six visits: V03 (baseline), V05, V07, V10, V12 and V13. Longitudinal TCRB deep sequencing was done for 25 to 30 treated patients, wherever samples were available for exploratory analyses.

V is trimmed back by 6 bases and J by 7 bases, and the junction contains 6 bases that no gene match accounts for. From its cysteine to its phenylalanine, the CDR3 spans 13 amino acids. Only CDR3 DNA remains: 39 bases, in frame from the first base. Per the germline V gene (reference sequence), LNHDA is the CDR1 and SQIVND is the CDR2. Concerning this clone: Its antigen is unknown. No qualities accompany the bases; no much larger clone lies one base away.

The investigation overall reported the following: Pseudoprogression seemed to be unrelated to changes in the top peripheral T cell clonotypes found by TCRB sequencing. Availability determined which PBMC samples were chosen for TCRB deep sequencing. The authors stated that sample limitations prevented analyses of patient blood samples from being reproduced. Vaccine-induced immune responses across multiple MHC alleles were detected in 93.3% of patients.

The method behind the library was the immunoSEQ multiplex PCR assay. The hsTCRB Kit was used according to the manufacturer's protocol to amplify rearranged TCR beta chain sequences. An Illumina MiSeq was used to sequence the TCRB libraries. Per the source publication's procedure: The kit vendor's proprietary platform handled demultiplexing, trimming and gene mapping. TCRdb limited this immuneACCESS table to in-frame rearrangements with V and J called. A share of clones is missing; checked studies link under half to unresolved V genes, and the rest is unexplained. The V and J calls and clone size were taken over from that table, and D and trimming were inferred from the DNA. Within this sample are some 130,000 clones, with about 80% of them counted one time only. Under 7% of the sample is held by the ten biggest clonotypes. Explained via the paper, the time point label denotes: week 11, during vaccination. Each vaccine dose, consisting of 300 ug of a 20-mer mutant IDH1 peptide in Montanide, was administered subcutaneously with topical imiquimod. All donors had newly diagnosed IDH1-mutant astrocytomas of WHO grade 3 or 4 that showed loss of nuclear ATRX. The samples were drawn from NOA16, a multicentre, single-arm, open-label phase I trial in Germany that tested a mutant IDH1 peptide vaccine in humans for the first time. Genomic DNA for TCRB sequencing was isolated from EDTA blood with the DNeasy Blood and Tissue Kit.

Sequenced material: PBMCs, taken from a glioma patient whose treatment included an IDH1 peptide vaccine. The rearranged chain carries TRBV19 and TRBJ1-2; 9 middle bases align to TRBD1. The source is a man aged 35-49 years with glioma. DNA sequence: TGTGCCAGTAGCGACAGGGGGAAGCGTGGCTACACCTTC. Its protein product is CASSDRGKRGYTF.